The TCR beta chain described here comes from a study of blood T cell repertoires in COVID-19 (dated by TCRdb to the early 2020s). About the investigation overall: Samples covering the acute and convalescent phases of COVID-19 were provided by collaborators in the United States, Italy and Spain. The samples were drawn from two sources: the first 160 participants of the ongoing ImmuneRACE study, and 950 to 1,500 subjects contributed by 6 global collaborators. Nearly every sample came with metadata listing a de-identified subject ID, COVID-19 status, age in years and sex. Where HLA class I and class II types were available, the types were taken from metadata supplied by the sample provider, not from assay-based typing. The repertoires were released in a freely available public database meant as a resource for research on the immune response to SARS-CoV-2. Subjects who had been exposed to COVID-19, were actively infected with it, or had recovered from it provided the deeply sampled blood TCRbeta repertoires that made up the dataset. The prospective study material was composed of cDNA or gDNA derived from T cells, B-cell-depleted T cells, or PBMCs.

Participants in the prospective study were enrolled through a virtual design, were aged roughly 18 to 100 years, and lived in 20 to 30 United States geographic areas. In the prospective study, cohorts were assigned on the basis of participant-reported clinical history obtained from a screening survey and a study questionnaire. ImmuneRACE Cohort 3 recovered participants were defined by two consecutive negative NP/OP PCR tests, healthcare professional clearance, or symptom resolution. In the prospective study, whole blood, serum and a nasopharyngeal or oropharyngeal swab were collected from each participant by mobile phlebotomists. Participants in the prospective study had the option to provide additional blood draws and questionnaires over an approximately 2-month period. Before DNA extraction, prospective study blood samples were shipped either frozen or at room temperature. About this clone: It has no known antigen specificity. Per-base quality was not reported, and no clone a single base away is much larger than it.

What the research found in general, with its limitations: Clinical and demographic metadata were provided uncurated, with the amount varying by source and participant.

TCRbeta CDR3 regions were amplified from genomic DNA by means of the immunoSEQ Assay, a bias-controlled multiplex PCR. The paper's data handling went like this. The number of nucleated cells in each sample was estimated by amplification of reference gene primers within the assay. To quantify the absolute abundance of each unique TCRbeta CDR3 rearrangement, sequence reads were collapsed and filtered. Productive Simpson clonality was computed per sample as the square root of Simpson's diversity index over productive rearrangements. Drawn from immuneACCESS, this table holds only the in-frame rearrangements with V and J called that TCRdb kept. Clones are partly lost; checked studies trace under half to an unresolved V gene and leave the rest unexplained. V and J calls and clone size are copied from that table; D and trimming were computed from the DNA. The sample yields around 300,000 clones; just under 90% were counted once. The top ten hold about 2% of the sample.

Trimming costs V 1 base and J 9 bases, and their ends lie 15 bases apart. The cysteine opens and the phenylalanine closes a CDR3 of 14 amino acids. Only the CDR3 DNA is retained, 42 bases long and in frame from the first base. Per the germline V gene, SGHDN is the CDR1 and FVKESK is the CDR2. The chain is made from TRBV14 and TRBJ2-5; TRBD2 is a weak D gene call, 5 bases matching. This sequence was found in a woman aged 60-75 years who had recovered from COVID-19. Source material: PBMCs or T cells enriched from blood (not recorded which). The sequenced DNA is TGTGCCAGCAGCCAAGGAGGGTATCATGGGTCCCAGTACTTC. This translates into CASSQGGYHGSQYF.